Following are 26 T cell receptor beta chains from one sample sequenced in a study of Ad26.COV2.S vaccination and SARS-CoV-2 variants (dated by TCRdb to 2020 to 2022). Read against the paper, the sample's treatment or condition label means: some 20 received Ad26.COV2.S at low or high dose, single or two shots; roughly 5 received placebo; per-sample allocation not given. Repertoires of vaccine and placebo recipients were sequenced from samples collected on day 63 after the first injection. Receptor amplification or capture employed the immunoSEQ multiplex PCR assay. Entries here come from immuneACCESS through TCRdb and include only in-frame sequences with V and J called. Some clones fail to appear in such tables; in the studies checked, an unresolved V gene covers under half of the shortfall, and the cause of the remainder is unknown. The sample table contains around 300,000 clones; only one count was recorded for 90% of them. 4.5% to 7% of the sample goes to the ten largest clones.

Sequencing used peripheral blood, obtained in a trial of Ad26.COV2.S vaccine versus placebo. All receptors come from a person between 18 and 65 years old who received the Ad26.COV2.S COVID-19 vaccine or a placebo.

This clone appeared a few times. This sequence joins TRBV6-7 and TRBJ1-5; perhaps TRBD1 as D (5 bases). TRBV6-7 is given ORF status, its function remaining uncertain. The ends were cut back, 1 base at V and 0 bases at J, with 25 bases in the middle. The CDR3 totals 21 residues. The CDR3 region has the DNA TGTGCCAGCAGTTACTACCCCATAGCCCGACAGACCCTGTATAGCAATCAGCCCCAGCATTTT. Protein: CASSYYPIARQTLYSNQPQHF.

This clone was seen only once. This rearrangement joins TRBV11-2 to TRBJ1-2; D gene unclear. Germline CDR1 reads SGHAT; CDR2 reads FQNNGV. V gave up 1 base and J gave up 5 bases, with 8 bases separating them. This CDR3 has 13 residues. The DNA of the CDR3 is TGTGCCAGCAGCTTAGTTGTCTCTTATGGCTACACCTTC. It translates to CASSLVVSYGYTF.

The genes are TRBV3-1 (or the pseudogene TRBV3-2) and TRBJ2-5; no reliable D call. Trimming stripped 4 bases from V and 1 base from J, with 16 bases between. Germline values: CDR1 LGHDT, CDR2 YNNKEL (reference sequence). The CDR3 consists of 16 residues. The CDR3 loop reads CASSLLRGRSQETQYF. The CDR3 region has the DNA TGTGCCAGCAGCCTTCTTCGCGGCAGAAGCCAAGAGACCCAGTACTTC.

This clone has a single count. The V gene is TRBV19, the J gene TRBJ2-3; D ambiguous. The V end was cut by 6 bases, the J end by 4 bases, with 14 bases between. The CDR3 consists of 14 residues. Germline V CDR1 and CDR2: LNHDA, SQIVND (reference sequence). The CDR3 nucleotides read TGTGCCAGTAGGGACCTTCCAGCGTCAGATACGCAGTATTTT. This codes for CASRDLPASDTQYF. The whole variable domain, filled in from reference TRBV19 and TRBJ2-3, reads DGGITQSPKYLFRKEGQNVTLSCEQNLNHDAMYWYRQDPGQGLRLIYYSQIVNDFQKGDIAEGYSVSREKKESFPLTVTSAQKNPTAFYLCASRDLPASDTQYFGPGTRLTVL.

The V and J genes are TRBV4-3 and TRBJ2-2; a weak D match, TRBD2 (7 bases). This CDR3 is built from 16 residues. V was shortened by 2 bases and J by 4 bases, with 14 bases between the two germline ends. Looked up from germline, CDR1 is LGHNA and CDR2 is YSLEER. CDR3 protein: CASSQHGGPSTGELFF. CDR3 coding DNA: TGCGCCAGCAGCCAACACGGGGGGCCGAGCACCGGGGAGCTGTTTTTT.

The genes are TRBV7-9 and TRBJ1-5; D may be TRBD1 (6 bases). The CDR3 extends over 13 amino acids. Trimming removed 1 base from V and 6 bases from J, with 7 bases in between. CDR1 and CDR2 from the germline V gene are SEHNR and FQNEAQ (reference sequence). For the CDR3, the DNA is TGTGCCAGCAGCTTAGGAGGGGGTCAGCCCCAGCATTTT. It translates to CASSLGGGQPQHF.

The chain links TRBV7-9 to TRBJ2-3, with 11 bases that match TRBD2. The trim removed 6 bases at V and 4 bases at J, leaving 9 bases unmatched. The CDR3 has 16 amino acids. The germline gives CDR1 SEHNR, CDR2 FQNEAQ (reference sequence). CDR3 nucleotides: TGTGCCAGCAGGTCCACACTAGCGGGGGCTGCAGATACGCAGTATTTT. It encodes CASRSTLAGAADTQYF.

The rearrangement links TRBV29-1 to TRBJ2-7; TRBD1 agrees at 8 bases. V gave up 7 bases and J gave up 6 bases; unmatched junction bases: 5. Germline CDR1 is SQVTM and CDR2 is ANQGSEA. This CDR3 is 11 amino acids long. CDR3: CSAWTGLEQYF. Written as DNA, the CDR3 is TGCAGCGCATGGACAGGGCTCGAGCAGTACTTC.

The V and J genes are TRBV19 and TRBJ1-1; no definite D call. The CDR3 totals 15 residues. In germline, CDR1 is LNHDA, CDR2 SQIVND (reference sequence). V was cut by 3 bases and J by 3 bases, with 14 bases left in between. The CDR3 DNA reads as TGTGCCAGTAGTATCGGCCTCAGCTACGACACTGAAGCTTTCTTT. This sequence encodes CASSIGLSYDTEAFF.

The V gene is TRBV28, the J gene TRBJ1-1; unclear D gene. The CDR3 runs 11 residues. Germline assignment: CDR1 MDHEN and CDR2 SYDVKM. V was clipped by 4 bases and J by 7 bases, with 7 bases between them. CDR3 coding DNA: TGTGCCAGCAGTTCACAGTATGAAGCTTTCTTT. Protein: CASSSQYEAFF.

The chain employs TRBV19 and TRBJ2-1; D possibly corresponds to TRBD2 (6 bases). V lost 2 bases to trimming and J lost 4 bases, with 12 bases between them. The CDR3 has 15 residues. The germline V gene has CDR1 LNHDA and CDR2 SQIVND (reference sequence). CDR3 amino acids: CASSIKGTLYNEQFF. CDR3 in DNA: TGTGCCAGTAGTATAAAAGGGACTCTTTACAATGAGCAGTTCTTC.

This sequence joins TRBV6-4 and TRBJ2-7; weak D call: TRBD2 (6 bases). The CDR3 has 16 amino acids. CDR1 is MRHNA, CDR2 SNTAGT, per germline. V shed 3 bases and J shed 6 bases, with 21 bases lying between them. The CDR3 sequence: CASSENCGVGSSEQYV. For the CDR3, the DNA is TGTGCCAGCAGTGAGAATTGCGGGGTGGGGAGTAGCGAGCAGTACGTC.

The chain has TRBV2 and TRBJ2-1; D is uncertain. This CDR3 has 13 residues. CDR1 is SNHLY and CDR2 is FYNNEI in the germline V gene. Trimming removed 6 bases from V and 5 bases from J, with 11 bases in between. CDR3 sequence: CASSVTSNNEQFF. CDR3 nucleotide sequence: TGTGCCAGCAGCGTAACTTCTAACAATGAGCAGTTCTTC.

A note on this clone: The same CDR3 is also encoded by other DNA sequences in this sample. The chain couples TRBV3-1 (or the pseudogene TRBV3-2) to TRBJ1-2; possible D gene TRBD1, 6 bases. V was trimmed by 2 bases and J by 6 bases, leaving 7 bases between them. CDR1 and CDR2 (germline): LGHDT, YNNKEL (reference sequence). The CDR3 consists of 12 residues. Written as DNA, the CDR3 is TGTGCCAGCAGCCAAAGGGGGAATGGCTACACCTTC. Translated: CASSQRGNGYTF.

This rearrangement joins TRBV10-3 to TRBJ2-2; the D gene is possibly TRBD2 (6 bases). The germline V and J ends were trimmed by 9 bases and 4 bases, with 12 bases remaining between them. Germline CDR1 and CDR2: ENHRY and SYGVKD. The CDR3 spans 13 residues. The CDR3 spells CAIRGGATGELFF. The CDR3 bases are TGTGCCATTCGGGGCGGGGCCACCGGGGAGCTGTTTTTT.

This chain joins TRBV19 and TRBJ1-1; 8 nucleotides agree with TRBD1. V gave up 10 bases and J gave up 1 base; unmatched junction bases: 8. Germline V CDR1 and CDR2: LNHDA, SQIVND (reference sequence). There are 14 residues in the CDR3. CDR3 loop: CATHWTGTNTEAFF. In DNA, the CDR3 is TGTGCCACCCACTGGACAGGGACGAACACTGAAGCTTTCTTT.

This clone has a single count. The V gene is TRBV10-3, the J gene TRBJ1-1; D unresolved. Germline V CDR1 and CDR2: ENHRY, SYGVKD. The V end lost 3 bases, the J end lost 0 bases, and 5 bases lay between the germline ends. There are 13 residues in the CDR3. CDR3 protein: CAISEVMNTEAFF. The DNA of the CDR3 is TGTGCCATCAGTGAAGTAATGAACACTGAAGCTTTCTTT.

The chain links TRBV18 to TRBJ1-1; no firm D call. Germline V gene sequence: CDR1 KGHSH, CDR2 LQKENI. With 3 bases removed from V and 2 bases from J, the gap between germline ends came to 10 bases. This CDR3 is built from 14 residues. The CDR3 DNA sequence: TGTGCCAGCTCACCCCCGGCAGCAAACACTGAAGCTTTCTTT. This gives the protein CASSPPAANTEAFF. The full variable domain, in which reference TRBV18 and TRBJ1-1 provide the parts outside the CDR3, is NAGVMQNPRHLVRRRGQEARLRCSPMKGHSHVYWYRQLPEEGLKFMVYLQKENIIDESGMPKERFSAEFPKEGPSILRIQQVVRGDSAAYFCASSPPAANTEAFFGQGTRLTVV.

The chain uses TRBV6-1 and TRBJ1-5; no definite D call. Trimming stripped 3 bases from V and 7 bases from J, with 10 bases between. CDR1 is MNHNS and CDR2 is SASEGT in the germline V gene. This CDR3 has 13 amino acids. CDR3 region: CASSESSWQPQHF. The CDR3 DNA follows: TGTGCCAGCAGTGAGTCGTCTTGGCAGCCCCAGCATTTT.

The rearrangement joins TRBV13 to TRBJ1-6, with a weak D call TRBD1 (5 bases). Trimming left V 0 bases short and J 10 bases short, with 16 bases between. Germline assignment: CDR1 PRHDT and CDR2 FYEKMQ (reference sequence). The CDR3 length is 16 residues. The CDR3 loop reads CASSLGGQAVGSPLHF. The DNA of the CDR3 is TGTGCCAGCAGCTTAGGGGGGCAGGCGGTTGGATCACCCCTCCACTTT.

The CDR3 loop is CASSPTGSDGYTF. The CDR3 coding sequence is TGTGCCAGCTCACCAACAGGGTCCGATGGCTACACCTTC. The chain uses TRBV18 and TRBJ1-2; TRBD1 might be the D (6 bases). Germline values: CDR1 KGHSH, CDR2 LQKENI. This CDR3 spans 13 amino acids. The V and J ends lost 2 bases and 6 bases respectively, with 10 bases between them. Full variable domain (rest looked up from reference TRBV18 and TRBJ1-2): NAGVMQNPRHLVRRRGQEARLRCSPMKGHSHVYWYRQLPEEGLKFMVYLQKENIIDESGMPKERFSAEFPKEGPSILRIQQVVRGDSAAYFCASSPTGSDGYTFGSGTRLTVV.

The chain is built from TRBV14 and TRBJ1-2, with TRBD1 as a possible D gene (5 bases). This CDR3 is 15 amino acids long. Trimming shortened V by 0 bases and J by 4 bases, and 12 bases separated the two germline ends. CDR1 and CDR2 from the germline V gene are SGHDN and FVKESK. CDR3 protein: CASSQDLGPRYGYTF. The CDR3 DNA reads TGTGCCAGCAGCCAAGATTTGGGACCGCGCTATGGCTACACCTTC. Drawing the rest from reference TRBV14 and TRBJ1-2, the complete variable domain is EAGVTQFPSHSVIEKGQTVTLRCDPISGHDNLYWYRRVMGKEIKFLLHFVKESKQDESGMPNNRFLAERTGGTYSTLKVQPAELEDSGVYFCASSQDLGPRYGYTFGSGTRLTVV.

This clone was picked up one time. This chain joins TRBV5-4 and TRBJ2-1; 7 bases match TRBD2. CDR3 size: 15 residues. Germline trimming cut 1 base from V and 2 bases from J; bases unmatched to any gene: 3. Germline V gives CDR1 SGHNT, CDR2 YYREEE (reference sequence). DNA for the CDR3: TGTGCCAGCAGCTTGACTAGCGCTGCCTACAATGAGCAGTTCTTC. Its translation: CASSLTSAAYNEQFF.

This clone was counted at least ten times. The chain combines TRBV5-1 with TRBJ2-5; 11 bases line up with TRBD2. V lost 4 bases and J lost 9; bases outside the gene matches: 14. The germline gives CDR1 SGHRS, CDR2 YFSETQ. This CDR3 is built from 16 residues. The chain's CDR3 is CASSPSTLAGGSAQYF. In DNA, the CDR3 is TGCGCCAGCAGCCCCTCGACCCTAGCGGGAGGATCCGCCCAGTACTTC.

The chain joins TRBV29-1 to TRBJ1-1; D is uncertain. CDR3 length: 14 amino acids. V was trimmed by 1 base and J by 5 bases, leaving 14 bases between them. Germline V CDR1 and CDR2: SQVTM, ANQGSEA. The CDR3 protein is CSVEGLQKDTEAFF. The DNA of the CDR3 is TGCAGCGTTGAAGGACTACAGAAAGATACTGAAGCTTTCTTT.

V is TRBV12-3 or TRBV12-4 and J is TRBJ2-7; TRBD2 is a possible D gene (5 bases). The length of the CDR3 is 12 residues. V was clipped by 3 bases and J by 4 bases, with 7 bases between them. CDR3 region: CASSFGDYEQYV. In DNA, the CDR3 is TGTGCCAGCAGTTTCGGGGATTACGAGCAGTACGTC.